One T cell receptor beta chain is described in this entry. The antigen is undetermined. Both 60 Vbeta primers and 13 Jbeta primers went into the PCR. Method: immunoSEQ multiplex PCR; TCRdb's copy keeps in-frame clones and lacks some. In the table there are fewer than 200,000 clones, over 9.5% of which are singletons. Healthy bone marrow donors formed the donor group. The sample belongs to a study of cytomegalovirus exposure and HLA in healthy donors. Findings of the study overall: It was shown in a later analysis that HLA-associated TCR beta chains were more clonally expanded than other, equally common chains.

Germline V gene lookup returns CDR1 SNHLY and CDR2 FYNNEI. CDR3 size: 15 residues. With 3 bases clipped from V and 1 base from J, the junction kept 5 bases outside the gene matches. The chain recombines TRBV2 with TRBJ2-5; 7 bases line up with TRBD1. Sequencing was performed on PBMCs. The TCR comes from a man aged 50 or older in good health and CMV-seropositive. CDR3 region: CASSDFRQGQETQYF. The CDR3 nucleotides read TGTGCCAGCAGTGATTTTCGACAGGGCCAAGAGACCCAGTACTTC.